This is a list of T cell receptor beta chains from one sample in a study of graft-versus-host responses after intestinal transplantation. Sequencing was performed with immunoSEQ multiplex PCR; in TCRdb, only in-frame clones are kept and a portion is missing. Among about 9,600 clones listed, 86% were seen once. The input for sequencing was ileum tissue, taken around 760 days after intestinal transplantation. The receptors derive from a human patient who received an intestinal transplant, so some T cells may come from the graft donor. Both conserved end residues are part of each CDR3. The size entry is marked missing in some rows and otherwise reads once, few, many or a size class.

clone size,V gene,J gene,CDR3 length,CDR3 protein
NA,TRBV27,TRBJ2-7,14,CASSFRGGGYEQYF
once,TRBV5-1,TRBJ2-3,12,CASSSWRDTQYF
NA,TRBV29-1,TRBJ1-6,14,CSVAAGDGGSPLHF
NA,TRBV7-9,TRBJ2-7,15,CASSSPGTRDFEQYF
once,TRBV18,TRBJ2-3,14,CASSQKGRTDTQYF
NA,TRBV15,TRBJ2-7,14,CATSREGGGYEQYF
NA,TRBV5-1,TRBJ1-4,18,CASSLVGVPTVDNEKLFF
NA,TRBV7-2,TRBJ2-1,12,CASSSTWGGQFF
NA,TRBV15,TRBJ1-1,17,CATSKDRGTLMNTEAFF
NA,TRBV28,TRBJ1-2,13,CASSLGGNYGYTF
NA,TRBV6-6,TRBJ1-1,13,CAVLGRANTEAFF
NA,TRBV5-1,TRBJ1-2,14,CASSLGQKNYGYTF
NA,TRBV7-1,TRBJ2-7,14,CASSPQGGPYEQYF